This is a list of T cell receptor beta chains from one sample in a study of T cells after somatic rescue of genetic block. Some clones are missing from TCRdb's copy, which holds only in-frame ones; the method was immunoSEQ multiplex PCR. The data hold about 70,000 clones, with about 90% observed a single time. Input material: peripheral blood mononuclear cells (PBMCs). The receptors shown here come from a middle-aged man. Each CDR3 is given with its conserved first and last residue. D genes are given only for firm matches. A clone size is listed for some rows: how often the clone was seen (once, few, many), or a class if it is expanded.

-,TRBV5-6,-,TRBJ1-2,CASSLGGGYTF,TGTGCCAGCAGCTTGGGAGGTGGCTACACCTTC
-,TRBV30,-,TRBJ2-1,CAWSVNGGRGEQFF,TGTGCCTGGAGTGTAAATGGGGGGCGGGGTGAGCAGTTCTTC
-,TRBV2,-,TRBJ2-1,CASTGQPGRRVDEQFF,TGTGCCAGCACTGGACAACCTGGACGGAGGGTGGACGAGCAGTTCTTC
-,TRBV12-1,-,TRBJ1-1,CASRASPEAFF,TGTGCCAGCAGGGCAAGTCCTGAAGCTTTCTTT
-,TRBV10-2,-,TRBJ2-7,CASSEGAGPYEQYF,TGCGCCAGCAGTGAAGGGGCAGGGCCCTACGAGCAGTACTTC
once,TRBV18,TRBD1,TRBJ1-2,CASSPPGTGYGYTF,TGTGCCAGCTCACCGCCGGGGACAGGCTATGGCTACACCTTC
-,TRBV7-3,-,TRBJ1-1,CASSLTQGTEAFF,TGTGCCAGCAGCTTAACCCAGGGCACTGAAGCTTTCTTT
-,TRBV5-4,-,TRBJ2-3,CASSLLGGDADTQYF,TGTGCCAGCAGCTTGCTCGGGGGCGACGCAGATACGCAGTATTTT
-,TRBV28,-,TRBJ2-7,CASSPGPPYEQYF,TGTGCCAGCAGTCCCGGCCCCCCCTACGAGCAGTACTTC
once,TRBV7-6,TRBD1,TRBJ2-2,CASSGGQGVNTGELFF,TGTGCCAGCAGCGGGGGACAGGGGGTTAACACCGGGGAGCTGTTTTTT
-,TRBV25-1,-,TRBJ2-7,CASSQNSGARYEQYF,TGTGCCAGCAGTCAGAATTCGGGGGCTAGGTACGAGCAGTACTTC
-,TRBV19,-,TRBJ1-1,CASSMPGTGNTEAFF,TGTGCCAGTAGTATGCCCGGGACGGGGAACACTGAAGCTTTCTTT
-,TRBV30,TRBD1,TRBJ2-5,CAWSVPGRTGSQETQYF,TGTGCCTGGAGTGTTCCGGGCCGGACAGGGTCCCAAGAGACCCAGTACTTC
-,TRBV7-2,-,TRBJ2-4,CASSSYPSLLAKNIQYF,TGTGCCAGCAGCTCCTACCCAAGCCTCCTAGCCAAAAACATTCAGTACTTC
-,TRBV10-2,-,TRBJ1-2,CASGVGANYGYTF,TGCGCCAGCGGAGTGGGGGCGAACTATGGCTACACCTTC
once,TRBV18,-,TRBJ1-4,CASSLTATNEKLFF,TGTGCCAGCTCACTGACGGCAACTAATGAAAAACTGTTTTTT
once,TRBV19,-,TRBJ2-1,CASSGGYNEQFF,TGTGCCAGTAGTGGGGGATACAATGAGCAGTTCTTC
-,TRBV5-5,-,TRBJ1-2,CASSLGLQGGYTF,TGTGCCAGCAGCTTGGGACTGCAAGGGGGCTACACCTTC
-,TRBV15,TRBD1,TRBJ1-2,CATSPDRDYGYTF,TGTGCCACCAGCCCTGACAGGGACTATGGCTACACCTTC
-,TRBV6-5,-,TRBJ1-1,CASSYESFGTEAFF,TGTGCCAGCAGTTACGAGAGTTTCGGCACTGAAGCTTTCTTT
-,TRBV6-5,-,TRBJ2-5,CASTGIRDFQETQYF,TGTGCCAGCACCGGCATAAGGGACTTCCAAGAGACCCAGTACTTC
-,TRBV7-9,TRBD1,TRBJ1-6,CASSSPGQGARSPLHF,TGTGCCAGCAGCTCCCCGGGACAGGGGGCGCGATCACCCCTCCACTTT
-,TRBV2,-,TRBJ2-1,CASSEEEGQREFF,TGTGCCAGCAGTGAAGAGGAGGGACAACGAGAGTTCTTC
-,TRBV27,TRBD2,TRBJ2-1,CASSLPGGRYNEQFF,TGTGCCAGCAGCTTACCCGGGGGGAGATACAATGAGCAGTTCTTC
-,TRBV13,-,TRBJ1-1,CASTQGWGDGMNTEAFF,TGTGCCAGCACCCAGGGTTGGGGCGATGGAATGAACACTGAAGCTTTCTTT
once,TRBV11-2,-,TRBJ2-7,CASSFRDRAPLYEQYF,TGTGCCAGCAGCTTCCGAGACCGGGCCCCACTTTACGAGCAGTACTTC
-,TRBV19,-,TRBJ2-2,CASSIDVRGMNTGELFF,TGTGCCAGTAGTATAGACGTTCGGGGTATGAACACCGGGGAGCTGTTTTTT
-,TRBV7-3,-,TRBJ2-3,CASSSEADTQYF,TGTGCCAGCAGCTCCGAGGCAGATACGCAGTATTTT
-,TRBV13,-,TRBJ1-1,CASSSRGEGRTEAFF,TGTGCCAGCAGCTCCAGAGGGGAGGGTCGGACTGAAGCTTTCTTT
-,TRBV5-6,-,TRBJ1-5,CASSLERGSQPQHF,TGTGCCAGCAGCTTGGAACGGGGGTCTCAGCCCCAGCATTTT
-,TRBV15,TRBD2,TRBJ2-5,CAIRTSGGAKTQYF,TGTGCCATCCGGACTAGCGGGGGGGCAAAGACCCAGTACTTC
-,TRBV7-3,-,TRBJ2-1,CASSVTSSNEQFF,TGTGCCAGCAGCGTAACCTCCAGCAATGAGCAGTTCTTC
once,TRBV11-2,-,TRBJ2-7,CASSLDQARAYEQYF,TGTGCCAGCAGCTTAGATCAGGCCAGGGCCTACGAGCAGTACTTC
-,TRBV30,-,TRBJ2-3,CAWSATDTQYF,TGTGCCTGGAGCGCCACAGATACGCAGTATTTT
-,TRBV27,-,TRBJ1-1,CASSLAKNTEAFF,TGTGCCAGCAGTTTAGCAAAGAACACTGAAGCTTTCTTT
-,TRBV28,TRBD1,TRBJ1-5,CASSPGTGVGNQPQHF,TGTGCCAGCAGTCCAGGGACAGGGGTCGGCAATCAGCCCCAGCATTTT
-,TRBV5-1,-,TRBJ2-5,CASSLIRQETQYF,TGCGCCAGCAGCTTGATCAGACAAGAGACCCAGTACTTC
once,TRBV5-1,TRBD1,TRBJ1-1,CASSLVGQPNTEAFF,TGCGCCAGCAGCTTGGTGGGACAGCCTAACACTGAAGCTTTCTTT
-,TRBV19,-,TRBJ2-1,CASSIWQLYNEQFF,TGTGCCAGTAGTATATGGCAGCTTTACAATGAGCAGTTCTTC
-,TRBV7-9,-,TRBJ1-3,CASSPVGGAGNTIYF,TGTGCCAGCAGCCCGGTCGGGGGGGCTGGAAACACCATATATTTT
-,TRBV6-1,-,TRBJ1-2,CASRNLGTTGGGYTF,TGTGCCAGCAGGAACCTCGGGACAACGGGGGGTGGCTACACCTTC
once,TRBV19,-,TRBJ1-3,CASTIQGFPGNTIYF,TGTGCCAGTACCATCCAAGGGTTCCCTGGAAACACCATATATTTT
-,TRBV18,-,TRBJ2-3,CASSQSGVGTDTQYF,TGTGCCAGCTCACAATCAGGGGTTGGCACAGATACGCAGTATTTT
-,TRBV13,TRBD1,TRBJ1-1,CASSSDRGEAFF,TGTGCCAGCAGCTCAGACAGGGGAGAAGCTTTCTTT
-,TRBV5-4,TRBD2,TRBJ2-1,CASSTGTSGYNEQFF,TGTGCCAGCAGCACCGGGACTAGCGGATACAATGAGCAGTTCTTC
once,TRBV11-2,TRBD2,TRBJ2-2,CASSRTSDTGELFF,TGTGCCAGCAGCAGGACTAGCGACACCGGGGAGCTGTTTTTT
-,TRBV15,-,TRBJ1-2,CATSFGRGNYGYTF,TGTGCCACCTCCTTTGGGCGGGGGAACTATGGCTACACCTTC
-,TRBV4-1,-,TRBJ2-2,CASSQGQGGTGELFF,TGCGCCAGCAGCCAAGGACAGGGAGGAACCGGGGAGCTGTTTTTT